The 30 T cell receptor beta chains below come from one sample, sequenced in a study of blood T cell repertoires in COVID-19. TCRdb keeps only in-frame clones here, not all; method: immunoSEQ multiplex PCR. Among approximately 80,000 clones listed, about 84% were seen once. Source material: peripheral blood. These receptors all stem from a man over 45 with active COVID-19.

V usage is TRBV2 and J usage is TRBJ1-1; perhaps TRBD1 as D (6 bases). V lost 6 bases and J 3 bases, leaving 14 bases between the germline ends. The CDR3 extends over 14 amino acids. Germline V gives CDR1 SNHLY, CDR2 FYNNEI. The CDR3 sequence is CASSPTGEDTEAFF. As DNA, the CDR3 is TGTGCCAGCAGCCCGACAGGTGAGGACACTGAAGCTTTCTTT.

The V gene is TRBV7-9, the J gene TRBJ2-1; 14 nucleotides agree with TRBD2. V shed 0 bases, J shed 10 bases, and the junction held 8 bases outside the gene matches. CDR1 is SEHNR and CDR2 is FQNEAQ in the germline V gene (reference sequence). The CDR3 is made up of 17 amino acids. As DNA, the CDR3 is TGTGCCAGCAGCTTAGCGGGGACTAGCGGGAGATCTGGGGAGCAGTTCTTC. It codes for CASSLAGTSGRSGEQFF.

The chain is built from TRBV30 and TRBJ2-2; TRBD2 matches at 9 bases. CDR1 is GTSNPN and CDR2 is SVGIG in the germline V gene (reference sequence). V was clipped by 4 bases and J by 6 bases; unmatched bases: 3. The CDR3 extends over 13 amino acids. The CDR3 DNA reads as TGTGCCTGGAAGGCTAGCGGGGCCGGGGAGCTGTTTTTT. It codes for CAWKASGAGELFF.

The rearrangement links TRBV24-1 to TRBJ2-1; TRBD2 agrees at 14 bases. V lost 7 bases to trimming and J lost 6 bases; unmatched junction nucleotides: 10. Germline CDR1 and CDR2: KGHDR and SFDVKD. The length of the CDR3 is 17 residues. In DNA form, the CDR3 reads TGTGCCACCAGCCCCCGGACTAGCGGGAGGAACGGCAATGAGCAGTTCTTC. Translated: CATSPRTSGRNGNEQFF.

The J gene is TRBJ1-1, the V gene TRBV5-6; D unresolved. Per germline, CDR1 SGHDT and CDR2 YYEEEE. Trimming took 3 bases from V and 7 from J, leaving 13 bases between them. This CDR3 comprises 13 residues. CDR3 bases: TGTGCCAGCAGCTGGTTCATGGGAGGTGAAGCTTTCTTT. It yields the protein CASSWFMGGEAFF.

The chain employs TRBV6-5 and TRBJ1-1, with 8 bases lining up with TRBD1. This CDR3 contains 16 residues. CDR1 MNHEY and CDR2 SVGAGI come from the germline V gene. After removal of 2 bases from V and 4 bases from J, the junction contained 9 bases not matched to a gene. The CDR3 loop reads CASSYEAGGPSTEAFF. CDR3 sequence (DNA): TGTGCCAGCAGTTACGAGGCAGGGGGCCCAAGCACTGAAGCTTTCTTT.

In regard to this clone: Other DNA sequences in the same sample also yield this CDR3. This CDR3 reads CASSLGESYEQYF. CDR3 nucleotide sequence: TGTGCCAGCAGCTTGGGGGAGTCCTACGAGCAGTACTTC. The V call is TRBV5-5, the J call TRBJ2-7; weak D call: TRBD2 (5 bases). Trimming took off 0 bases at V and 1 base at J, with 5 bases between the two ends. The CDR3 consists of 13 residues. Germline V gene sequence: CDR1 SGHKS, CDR2 YYEKEE (reference sequence).

This CDR3 is CASSLGGTGNGEQYF. CDR3 bases: TGTGCCAGCAGCTTAGGTGGGACAGGGAATGGCGAGCAGTACTTC. This chain links TRBV7-3 with TRBJ2-7, with TRBD1 matching 9 bases. Trimming cost V 2 bases and J 6 bases; bases outside gene matches: 8. The CDR3 is 15 amino acids. Germline assignment: CDR1 SGHTA and CDR2 FQGTGA.

V usage is TRBV19 and J usage is TRBJ1-6; 8 nucleotides agree with TRBD1. The CDR3 spans 13 residues. Losses at the gene ends were 8 bases for V and 10 bases for J; bases not matched to a gene: 7. Germline V gene data show CDR1 as LNHDA and CDR2 as SQIVND (reference sequence). For the CDR3, the DNA is TGTGCCAGTGGGGGACAGGCCGTCTCACCCCTCCACTTT. Residues: CASGGQAVSPLHF.

The gene calls are TRBV5-6 and TRBJ1-5; TRBD1 agrees at 9 bases. Germline assignment: CDR1 SGHDT and CDR2 YYEEEE. This CDR3 comprises 16 residues. Trimming took 3 bases from V and 4 from J; bases not matched to a gene: 8. CDR3 nucleotide sequence: TGTGCCAGCAGCTCGTTACGGGACAGGGCGAATCAGCCCCAGCATTTT. Encoded protein: CASSSLRDRANQPQHF.

This chain uses TRBV5-4 with TRBJ1-6; 8 bases agree with TRBD1. Germline trimming cut 3 bases from V and 4 bases from J; bases unmatched to any gene: 3. This CDR3 region has 15 residues. Germline V gene sequence: CDR1 SGHNT, CDR2 YYREEE (reference sequence). CDR3 in DNA: TGTGCCAGCAGCTACCAGGGGGCTTATAATTCACCCCTCCACTTT. This sequence encodes CASSYQGAYNSPLHF.

The chain recombines TRBV4-2 with TRBJ1-2; D unclear. CDR3 length equals 14 residues. V was shortened by 8 bases and J by 7 bases, with 20 bases between the two germline ends. CDR1 and CDR2 (germline): LGHNA, YNFKEQ. CDR3 sequence: CASVRDNSVGGYTF. The CDR3 nucleotides are TGTGCCAGCGTTCGTGACAACTCAGTCGGTGGCTACACCTTC.

The V gene is TRBV7-2, the J gene TRBJ2-1; 8 positions agree with TRBD2. The CDR3 is 15 residues long. V shed 2 bases and J 5 bases; nucleotides not matched to a gene: 5. The germline V gene encodes CDR1 SGHTA and CDR2 FQGNSA. The CDR3 nucleotides read TGTGCCAGCAGCTTAATAACTAGCGGTGACAATGAGCAGTTCTTC. Its protein is CASSLITSGDNEQFF.

The genes are TRBV15 and TRBJ1-5; TRBD1 might be the D (6 bases). V lost 0 bases to trimming and J lost 5 bases, with 11 bases between them. Germline loops: CDR1 LNHNV, CDR2 YYDKDF (reference sequence). The CDR3 has 15 amino acids. CDR3 coding DNA: TGTGCCACCAGCAGAGATCCGGGGGGCCATCAGCCCCAGCATTTT. Translated, it gives CATSRDPGGHQPQHF.

The J gene is TRBJ2-2, the V gene TRBV5-1; a possible D gene is TRBD1 (5 bases). Trimming cost V 4 bases and J 2 bases, with 9 bases left between them. The CDR3 covers 14 residues. CDR1 is SGHRS, CDR2 YFSETQ, per germline. CDR3 amino acids: CASSMTANTGELFF. Written as DNA, the CDR3 is TGCGCCAGCAGCATGACAGCTAACACCGGGGAGCTGTTTTTT.

This sequence joins TRBV5-5 and TRBJ2-1; D unresolved. From germline, CDR1 is SGHKS and CDR2 YYEKEE (reference sequence). The CDR3 consists of 12 residues. V lost 0 bases, J lost 8 bases, and 6 bases lay in between. The DNA of the CDR3 is TGTGCCAGCAGCTTGGCCTTAGATGAGCAGTTCTTC. It codes for CASSLALDEQFF.

J is TRBJ2-1 and V is TRBV7-2; tentatively, D is TRBD2 (6 bases). V was clipped by 7 bases and J by 3 bases, with 16 bases between them. CDR1 and CDR2 from the germline V gene are SGHTA and FQGNSA. The CDR3 has 15 amino acids. This chain's CDR3 is CASNPLGSSYNEQFF. CDR3 DNA sequence: TGTGCCAGCAACCCCCTCGGGAGCAGCTACAATGAGCAGTTCTTC. The full variable domain, its missing parts supplied by reference TRBV7-2 and TRBJ2-1, is GAGVSQSPSNKVTEKGKDVELRCDPISGHTALYWYRQSLGQGLEFLIYFQGNSAPDKSGLPSDRFSAERTGGSVSTLTIQRTQQEDSAVYLCASNPLGSSYNEQFFGPGTRLTVL.

There are a few counts of this clone. This rearrangement joins TRBV19 to TRBJ1-5, with TRBD1 matching over 8 bases. J gave up 3 bases and V 3 bases, and 1 base lay outside the gene matches. Germline loops: CDR1 LNHDA, CDR2 SQIVND (reference sequence). The CDR3 contains 14 residues. CDR3 bases: TGTGCCAGTAGTATGACAGGGGACAATCAGCCCCAGCATTTT. Its protein is CASSMTGDNQPQHF.

The chain carries TRBV30 and TRBJ2-1; TRBD2 agrees at 9 bases. This CDR3 is built from 18 residues. Looked up from germline, CDR1 is GTSNPN and CDR2 is SVGIG (reference sequence). J lost 0 bases, V lost 1 base, and 10 bases had no gene match. CDR3 DNA: TGTGCCTGGAGTGCCAGCGGGAGGAAGGGGGGCTCCTACAATGAGCAGTTCTTC. Translated, it gives CAWSASGRKGGSYNEQFF.

The rearrangement links TRBV10-2 to TRBJ1-2; weak D call: TRBD1 (5 bases). Per the germline V gene, CDR1 is WSHSY and CDR2 is SAAADI. The CDR3 is 12 amino acids. The CDR3, as DNA: TGCGCAGCCCGGGCAGGGAACTATGGCTACACCTTC. Protein product: CAARAGNYGYTF.

The V and J genes are TRBV3-1 (or the pseudogene TRBV3-2) and TRBJ2-7; a weak D match, TRBD2 (7 bases). Germline CDR1 reads LGHDT; CDR2 reads YNNKEL (reference sequence). This CDR3 has 16 residues. V was pared by 1 base and J by 6 bases, with 19 bases between. CDR3 protein: CASSQGGGGILGEQYF. The CDR3, as DNA: TGTGCCAGCAGCCAAGGGGGAGGGGGGATTTTAGGCGAGCAGTACTTC.

The chain is built from TRBV7-2 and TRBJ1-6, with 8 bases matching TRBD1. V lost 1 base, J lost 10 bases, and 6 bases stayed unmatched. Germline values: CDR1 SGHTA, CDR2 FQGNSA. The CDR3 totals 15 residues. The DNA of the CDR3 is TGTGCCAGCAGCTTAGGACAGGGGTATTTCTCACCCCTCCACTTT. It yields the protein CASSLGQGYFSPLHF.

The CDR3 bases are TGTGCCACCAGTGATTTTAGTTCAGGGCCTGAAGGAAAACTGTTTTTT. Protein sequence: CATSDFSSGPEGKLFF. V is TRBV24-1 and J is TRBJ1-4; maybe TRBD1 (5 bases). This CDR3 is built from 16 residues. Germline CDR1 and CDR2: KGHDR and SFDVKD. V shed 1 base and J shed 10 bases, with 18 bases lying between them.

The rearrangement links TRBV5-1 to TRBJ1-6; no clear D gene. Germline loops: CDR1 SGHRS, CDR2 YFSETQ. The CDR3 spans 14 residues. Trimming took 0 bases from V and 10 from J, leaving 11 bases between them. Here the CDR3 reads CASSLDFGLSPLHF. CDR3 DNA sequence: TGCGCCAGCAGCTTGGATTTTGGGCTGTCACCCCTCCACTTT. The full variable domain, in which reference TRBV5-1 and TRBJ1-6 provide the parts outside the CDR3, is KAGVTQTPRYLIKTRGQQVTLSCSPISGHRSVSWYQQTPGQGLQFLFEYFSETQRNKGNFPGRFSGRQFSNSRSEMNVSTLELGDSALYLCASSLDFGLSPLHFGNGTRLTVT.

The chain links TRBV6-2 or TRBV6-3 to TRBJ1-5; 12 nucleotides match TRBD1. Trimming removed 6 bases from V and 4 bases from J; junction bases left unmatched: 7. The germline CDR1 and CDR2 sequences are MNHEY and SVGEGT. This CDR3 spans 16 amino acids. This CDR3 reads CASSRGQGAINQPQHF. CDR3 in DNA: TGTGCCAGCAGCCGGGGACAGGGGGCGATAAATCAGCCCCAGCATTTT.

The CDR3 spells CASSLPGYNSPLHF. The CDR3 region has the DNA TGTGCCAGCAGTTTACCAGGATATAATTCACCCCTCCACTTT. This rearrangement joins TRBV28 to TRBJ1-6; D gene unclear. The CDR3 has 14 amino acids. V was clipped by 2 bases and J by 4 bases, with 6 bases between them. Germline V CDR1 and CDR2: MDHEN, SYDVKM.

V gene TRBV9 combines with J gene TRBJ2-5, with TRBD1 matching over 7 bases. The CDR3 has 15 amino acids. The V gene end was trimmed by 0 bases and the J gene end by 5 bases; junction bases not matched to a gene: 7. Germline CDR1 and CDR2: SGDLS and YYNGEE. The CDR3 bases are TGTGCCAGCAGCGTAGCCGGGACAGCCTGGGAGACCCAGTACTTC. Translation gives CASSVAGTAWETQYF.

This chain links TRBV6-6 with TRBJ2-7; weak D call: TRBD1 (6 bases). CDR3 length: 14 amino acids. Germline loops: CDR1 MNHNY, CDR2 SVGAGI (reference sequence). The V gene lost 6 bases and the J gene lost 4 bases, with 16 bases spanning the gap. For the CDR3, the DNA is TGTGCCAGCAGAACAGGGACCGCCAATTACGAGCAGTACTTC. This gives the protein CASRTGTANYEQYF.

The chain employs TRBV28 and TRBJ2-1, with 7 bases that match TRBD2. Germline CDR1 reads MDHEN; CDR2 reads SYDVKM. The CDR3 runs to 16 residues. Losses at the gene ends were 6 bases for V and 5 bases for J; bases not matched to a gene: 13. CDR3 loop: CASSTPRGGRHNEQFF. CDR3 in DNA: TGTGCCAGCAGCACACCCCGGGGAGGGAGACACAATGAGCAGTTCTTC.

J is TRBJ2-2 and V is TRBV5-6; 9 bases map to TRBD2. The CDR3 is made up of 15 amino acids. Trimming at V came to 4 bases and at J to 4 bases, leaving 5 bases not matched to a gene. Germline V gene data show CDR1 as SGHDT and CDR2 as YYEEEE. CDR3 region: CASSGLAGVTGELFF. In nucleotides, the CDR3 is TGTGCCAGCAGCGGTTTAGCGGGAGTCACCGGGGAGCTGTTTTTT.